This T cell receptor beta chain was recovered during a study of T cell changes during pregnancy in multiple sclerosis. The assay was immunoSEQ multiplex PCR, and TCRdb's table has in-frame clones only and misses some. The data hold more than 60,000 clones, with 91% observed a single time. Germline V lookup: CDR1 LGHNA, CDR2 YNFKEQ. Trimming took off 0 bases at V and 4 bases at J, with 18 bases between the two ends. The CDR3 runs to 17 residues. The rearrangement joins TRBV4-2 to TRBJ1-1; D gene unclear. This receptor was taken from a female donor in good health, enrolled as a control in a pregnancy study. The sequencing used CD4+ T cells from peripheral blood mononuclear cells, collected in the third trimester of pregnancy. This chain's CDR3 is CASSQEGRIGLGTEAFF. The CDR3 region has the DNA TGTGCCAGCAGCCAAGAAGGTAGAATCGGGTTAGGCACTGAAGCTTTCTTT.